Given below is one T cell receptor beta chain in context. It has no known antigen specificity. Nothing much larger sits one base from this clone, and base qualities are not available. The CDR3 starts with the cysteine, ends with the phenylalanine, and has 12 residues. This entry keeps only the CDR3 DNA: 36 bases, framed from base 1. V sheds 7 bases and J sheds 2 bases, leaving 10 bases between their ends. The germline V gene encodes CDR1 SQVTM and CDR2 ANQGSEA. The immunoSEQ hsTCRB v3.0 assay was used at survey level resolution to sequence the TRB variable region. The target sequencing depth for TRB was about 40,000-55,000 T-cell genomes per sample. Pooled TRB libraries were sequenced on an Illumina MiSeq with a v3 150-cycle kit. The paper's data handling went like this. Repertoire analysis ran in R within a reproducible Nextflow workflow covering QC, data transformation and analysis. Custom analyses were implemented in LymphoSeq2, an R package for AIRR-Seq data exploration. After excluding a few samples that yielded fewer than 5000 total TRB sequences, 150 to 200 HIV repertoires remained for analysis. Among the roughly 200 retained HIV repertoires, under 65 were collected before ART initiation and 120 to 140 after ART initiation. Repertoires were downsampled to 5000 TRB nucleotide sequences, and summary statistics were averaged over 100 downsampling iterations. Only TRB sequences with CDR3 regions of at least seven amino acids were retained for analysis. A Shannon entropy-derived clonality score and the Gini coefficient were used to measure diversity. In repertoire networks, the top 5000 CDR3 amino acid sequences were linked whenever an edit distance of one separated two sequences. GLIPH2 predicted antigen specificity groups and MHC restriction for TRB CDR3 amino acid sequences. CDR3 amino acid sequences were matched against VDJdb and McPAS-TCR to flag known CMV, EBV, HIV or tissue antigen associations. Pre-ART, post-ART and control groups were compared with Wilcoxon signed-rank tests and Holm-Bonferroni correction. Entries here come from immuneACCESS through TCRdb and include only in-frame sequences with V and J called. Some clones fail to appear in such tables; in the studies checked, an unresolved V gene covers under half of the shortfall, and the cause of the remainder is unknown. V, J and clone size reflect that table, while D and trimming were determined from the DNA. Within this sample are 20,000 to 25,000 clones, with 81% of them counted one time only. Of the sample, roughly an eighth falls within the top ten clones.

Participants were included only if at least one PBMC sample before ART initiation and at least two post-ART samples were available. All participants with HIV were treated in the United States of America. Before DNA extraction, cryopreserved samples of about 0.9-11 million PBMC were thawed and then washed. At the time of the earliest PBMC sample, participants with HIV were aged between roughly 23 and 60 years. PBMC samples from each participant spanned 1-4 timepoints before ART initiation and 2-8 timepoints after ART initiation, with a median of 7 samples. Serial HIV viral load, CD4+ T-cell count, ART history and demographic data were obtained for every participant. Genomic DNA was extracted from unsorted PBMC with a Qiagen kit on a QIAcube, processed in batches of 12 samples. The data are from a study of long-term antiretroviral therapy in people with HIV (dated by TCRdb to 2021 to 2024). About the study as a whole: The earliest samples were collected approximately a decade before the 2015 WHO recommendation for immediate ART, a period when ART was typically delayed until CD4 counts fell. A total of 192 cryopreserved PBMC samples were contributed to the cohort by 30 adults with confirmed HIV infection, with samples collected serially over a mean of approximately six years (range 1-12). No cross-contamination during QIAcube processing was seen in test extractions of a monoclonal T-cell line run alongside around 34 polyclonal samples. A retrospective serial study tested whether ART initiation and durable HIV suppression were associated with changes in peripheral blood TRB repertoire composition and diversity. Eleven of the 30 participants with HIV were female. Study-level results and caveats: ART initiation was associated with a significant increase in TRB diversity, but diversity stayed significantly below transplant donor controls even after long-term ART. The samples span the years 2004 to 2017, and the ART regimens used may be less effective than current regimens. No data were available on ART adherence, viral resistance or therapy changes, limiting inferences about post-ART repertoire changes. Because pre-ART samples had limited cell numbers, unsorted PBMC were profiled rather than sorted CD4+ and CD8+ T cells. CDR3 length ranges in HIV repertoires were narrower than in controls, and network structure suggested an antigen-experienced repertoire with only a slight naive shift after ART. Limited PBMC availability meant only the TCR beta chain was sequenced, without alpha chain pairing. The repertoire was dominated across all time points by expanded TRB clones identified before ART initiation, although this dominance was seen to fluctuate and to decrease in many PLHIV after ART.

Sequenced material: unsorted PBMCs, taken 0.1 years before starting antiretroviral therapy. This receptor was identified in a man between 35 and 55 years old with HIV. Recombination joined TRBV29-1 with TRBJ2-3; TRBD2 could be the D gene, as 5 bases match. The CDR3 protein: CSAERFTDTQYF. The DNA sequence follows: TGCAGCGCGGAGCGGTTCACAGATACGCAGTATTTT.